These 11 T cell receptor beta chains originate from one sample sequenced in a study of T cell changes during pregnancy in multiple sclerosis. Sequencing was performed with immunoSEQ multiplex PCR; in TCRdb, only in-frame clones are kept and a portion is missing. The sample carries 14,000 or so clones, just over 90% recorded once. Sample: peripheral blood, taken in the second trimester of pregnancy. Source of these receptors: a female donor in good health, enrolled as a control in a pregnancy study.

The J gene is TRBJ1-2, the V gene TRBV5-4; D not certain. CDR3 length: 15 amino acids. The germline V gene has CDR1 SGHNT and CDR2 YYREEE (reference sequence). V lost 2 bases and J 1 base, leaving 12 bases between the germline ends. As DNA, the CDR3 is TGTGCCAGCAGCTTTAGGCAGGCCTATAACTATGGCTACACCTTC. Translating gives CASSFRQAYNYGYTF.

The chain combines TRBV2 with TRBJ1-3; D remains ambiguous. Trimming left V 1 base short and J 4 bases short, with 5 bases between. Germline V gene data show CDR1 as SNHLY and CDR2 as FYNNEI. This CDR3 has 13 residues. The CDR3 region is CASSEGQGNTIYF. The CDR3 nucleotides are TGTGCCAGCAGTGAAGGGCAGGGAAACACCATATATTTT.

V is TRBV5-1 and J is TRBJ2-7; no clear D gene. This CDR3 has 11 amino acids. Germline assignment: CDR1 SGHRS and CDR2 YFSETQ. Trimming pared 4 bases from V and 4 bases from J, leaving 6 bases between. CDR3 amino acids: CASSTGYEQYF. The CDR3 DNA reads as TGCGCCAGCAGCACCGGGTACGAGCAGTACTTC.

The CDR3 DNA sequence: TGTGCCAGCTCACCACCGACTAGCGGGAGGGTTGAGCAGTTCTTC. Encoded protein: CASSPPTSGRVEQFF. The chain recombines TRBV18 with TRBJ2-1, with 14 positions matching TRBD2. CDR1 and CDR2 (germline): KGHSH, LQKENI. CDR3 size: 15 residues. Trimming removed 0 bases from V and 9 bases from J; junction bases left unmatched: 1.

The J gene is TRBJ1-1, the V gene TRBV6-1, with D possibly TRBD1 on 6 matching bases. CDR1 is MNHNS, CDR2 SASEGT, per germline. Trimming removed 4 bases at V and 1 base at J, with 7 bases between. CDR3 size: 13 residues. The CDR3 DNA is TGTGCCAGCAGTGCCAGGGGGAACACTGAAGCTTTCTTT. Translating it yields CASSARGNTEAFF.

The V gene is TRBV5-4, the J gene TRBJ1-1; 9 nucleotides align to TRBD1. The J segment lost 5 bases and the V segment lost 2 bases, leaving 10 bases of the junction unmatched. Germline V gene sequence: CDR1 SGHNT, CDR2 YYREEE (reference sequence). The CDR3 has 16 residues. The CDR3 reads CASSFTGGTRKTEAFF. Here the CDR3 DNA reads TGTGCCAGCAGCTTTACAGGGGGCACCCGGAAGACTGAAGCTTTCTTT.

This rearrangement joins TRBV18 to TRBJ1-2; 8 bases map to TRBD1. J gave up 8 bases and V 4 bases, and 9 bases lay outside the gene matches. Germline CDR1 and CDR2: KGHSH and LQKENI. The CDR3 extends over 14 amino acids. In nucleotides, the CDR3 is TGTGCCAGCTCACTGGGACAGGAATGGGAGGGCTACACCTTC. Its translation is CASSLGQEWEGYTF.

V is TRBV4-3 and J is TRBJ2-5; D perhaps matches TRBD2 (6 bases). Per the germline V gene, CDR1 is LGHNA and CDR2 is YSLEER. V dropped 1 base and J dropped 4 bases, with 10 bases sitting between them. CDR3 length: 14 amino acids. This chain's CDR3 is CASSQGVGGETQYF. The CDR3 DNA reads TGCGCCAGCAGCCAAGGGGTCGGGGGAGAGACCCAGTACTTC.

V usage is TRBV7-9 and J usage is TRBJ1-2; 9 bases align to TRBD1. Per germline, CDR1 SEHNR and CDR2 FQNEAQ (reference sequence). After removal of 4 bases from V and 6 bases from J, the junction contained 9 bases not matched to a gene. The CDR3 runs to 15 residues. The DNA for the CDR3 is TGTGCCAGCAGCTCCCGGGACAGGGCCGCCAATGGCTACACCTTC. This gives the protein CASSSRDRAANGYTF.

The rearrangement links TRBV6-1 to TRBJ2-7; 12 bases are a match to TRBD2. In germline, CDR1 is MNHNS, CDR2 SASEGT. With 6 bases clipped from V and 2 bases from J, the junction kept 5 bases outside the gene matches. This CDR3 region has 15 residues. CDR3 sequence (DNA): TGTGCCAGCAGCGCGACTAGCGGGAGAACCTACGAGCAGTACTTC. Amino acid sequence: CASSATSGRTYEQYF.

DNA for the CDR3: TGTGCCAGCAGCTTGACAGGGGGCAGGGGCTACACCTTC. Translated, it gives CASSLTGGRGYTF. This rearrangement joins TRBV5-6 to TRBJ1-2; 9 bases agree with TRBD1. Germline loops: CDR1 SGHDT, CDR2 YYEEEE. The CDR3 sequence is 13 residues long. Losses at the gene ends were 1 base for V and 8 bases for J; bases not matched to a gene: 3.